This T cell receptor (beta chain) is drawn from a study of blood T cell repertoires in COVID-19. About the research overall: Acute and convalescent COVID-19 specimens originated in the United States, Italy and Spain. T cells, B-cell-depleted T cells, or PBMCs provided the cDNA or gDNA that served as material.

Between the trimmed V and J ends, which lost 2 bases and 4 bases, there was a span of 10 bases. CDR1 and CDR2 (germline): SGHRS, YFSETQ. This CDR3 has 13 amino acids. Original methodology: Scientists estimated how many nucleated cells there were by amplifying reference gene primers. Generated by immunoSEQ multiplex PCR, the TCRdb table keeps only in-frame clones and is missing some. That table furnishes V, J and clone size, whereas the DNA furnished D and trimming. The profile covers some 93,000 clones, with roughly 77% appearing a single time and approximately 24% taken by the ten largest. This clonotype originated in a human donor in a cohort sampled during active COVID-19. Sequenced sample: peripheral blood. V usage is TRBV5-1 and J usage is TRBJ2-7; possible D gene TRBD1, 8 bases. As DNA, the CDR3 is TGCGCCAGCAGCTTACAGGGGGGGTACGAGCAGTACTTC. Its protein is CASSLQGGYEQYF.